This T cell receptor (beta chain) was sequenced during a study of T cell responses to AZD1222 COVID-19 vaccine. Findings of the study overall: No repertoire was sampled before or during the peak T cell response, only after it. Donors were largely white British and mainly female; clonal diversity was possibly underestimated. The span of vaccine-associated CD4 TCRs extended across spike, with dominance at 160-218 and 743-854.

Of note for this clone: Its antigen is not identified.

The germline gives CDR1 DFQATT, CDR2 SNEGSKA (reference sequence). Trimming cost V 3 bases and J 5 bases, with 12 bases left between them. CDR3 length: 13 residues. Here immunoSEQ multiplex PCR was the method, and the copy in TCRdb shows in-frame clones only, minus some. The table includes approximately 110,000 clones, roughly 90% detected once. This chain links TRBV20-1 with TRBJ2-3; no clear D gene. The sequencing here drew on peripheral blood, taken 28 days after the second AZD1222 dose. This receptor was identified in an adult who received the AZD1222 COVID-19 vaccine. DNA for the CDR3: TGCAGTGCTAGTTATCCCTTGGTAGATACGCAGTATTTT. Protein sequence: CSASYPLVDTQYF.